Following are 8 T cell receptor beta chains from one sample sequenced in a study of blood T cell repertoires in COVID-19. TCRdb keeps only in-frame clones here, not all; method: immunoSEQ multiplex PCR. The sample lists about 220,000 clones, approximately 90% seen once, with 0.72% in the top ten. Source material: peripheral blood. These receptors all stem from a man in his forties with acute or convalescent COVID-19.

The rearrangement joins TRBV29-1 to TRBJ1-1; D remains ambiguous. Germline assignment: CDR1 SQVTM and CDR2 ANQGSEA. V lost 7 bases and J 5 bases, leaving 14 bases between the germline ends. CDR3 length equals 12 residues. The CDR3 protein is CSAPAPGTEAFF. DNA for the CDR3: TGCAGCGCTCCCGCCCCGGGGACTGAAGCTTTCTTT.

This chain joins TRBV5-1 and TRBJ2-7; 11 bases match TRBD2. V gave up 3 bases and J gave up 3 bases; unmatched junction bases: 5. The CDR3 extends over 15 amino acids. Germline V gene data show CDR1 as SGHRS and CDR2 as YFSETQ. The CDR3 region is CASSSSGGMVYEQYF. The CDR3 nucleotides read TGCGCCAGCAGCTCTAGCGGGGGGATGGTCTACGAGCAGTACTTC.

The chain combines TRBV11-3 with TRBJ2-1; D is undetermined. The CDR3 has 15 residues. CDR1 and CDR2 from the germline V gene are SGHNT and YENEEA. Trimming removed 2 bases at V and 2 bases at J, with 10 bases between. The CDR3 loop reads CASSLTWAPYNEQFF. The CDR3, as DNA: TGTGCCAGCAGCTTAACGTGGGCGCCCTACAATGAGCAGTTCTTC.

This chain connects TRBV7-2 to TRBJ1-2, with TRBD1 matching over 7 bases. Germline values: CDR1 SGHTA, CDR2 FQGNSA. V shed 0 bases, J shed 8 bases, and the junction held 15 bases outside the gene matches. CDR3 length: 17 residues. Written as DNA, the CDR3 is TGTGCCAGCAGCTTAGCGAAGAGGAGTCGAGGGGGCTGGGGCTACACCTTC. It is translated as CASSLAKRSRGGWGYTF.

The chain employs TRBV23-1 and TRBJ2-2; 10 bases match TRBD1. TRBV23-1 is an ORF for which the function is uncertain. V lost 6 bases and J lost 5; bases outside the gene matches: 6. CDR3 length: 15 residues. CDR3 DNA sequence: TGCGCCAGCAGCCAGGGACAGGGGCAGACCGGGGAGCTGTTTTTT. This gives the protein CASSQGQGQTGELFF.

The rearrangement joins TRBV5-1 to TRBJ2-5; D possibly corresponds to TRBD2 (6 bases). This CDR3 has 17 amino acids. Trimming cost V 2 bases and J 0 bases, with 17 bases left between them. Germline V gene sequence: CDR1 SGHRS, CDR2 YFSETQ. CDR3 residues: CASSFGGAGLYQETQYF. Here the CDR3 DNA reads TGCGCCAGCAGCTTTGGGGGAGCGGGCTTGTACCAAGAGACCCAGTACTTC.

The chain is built from TRBV24-1 and TRBJ2-7; TRBD2 matches at 11 bases. The CDR3 extends over 15 amino acids. The germline V gene has CDR1 KGHDR and CDR2 SFDVKD. V was clipped by 5 bases and J by 2 bases; unmatched bases: 4. This chain's CDR3 is CATSAGTSGAYEQYF. CDR3 DNA sequence: TGTGCCACCAGTGCCGGGACTAGCGGAGCCTACGAGCAGTACTTC.

Turning to this clone: One end of the junction varies from germline; a read error may be responsible. This rearrangement joins TRBV28 to TRBJ2-7; D gene ambiguous. The CDR3 has 11 residues. Looked up from germline, CDR1 is MDHEN and CDR2 is SYDVKM. CDR3: CASSSLYYSTF. CDR3 coding DNA: TGTGCCAGTTCCTCCCTCTACTACTCTACATTC.